There are a few counts of the clone carrying this T cell receptor (beta chain). A junction end diverges from the germline sequence, so it may reflect a read error. The data derive from a study of naive and memory T cell subsets. Germline CDR1 reads WSHSY; CDR2 reads SAAADI. CDR3 length: 18 amino acids. An equimolar mix of two oligonucleotides served as the beta constant-region primer for TRBC1 and TRBC2. TCRdb reprocessed the UMI-ligation and nested PCR reads via MiXCR and lists one record per CDR3 protein. The repertoire holds around 23,000 distinct CDR3 sequences, with roughly 11% as singletons. The chain recombines TRBV10-2 with TRBJ2-3, with D unclear. The TCR was taken from a human donor in good health. The sequenced sample was central memory CD8+ T cells from blood. CDR3 region: CASTEVVRLLGQGDTQYF. The DNA of the CDR3 is TGCGCCAGCACTGAGGTAGTGAGACTCCTGGGTCAAGGAGATACGCAGTATTTT.